These 32 T cell receptor beta chains originate from one sample sequenced in a study of cytomegalovirus exposure and HLA in healthy donors. It was with 60 Vbeta and 13 Jbeta primers that the PCR ran. Assay: immunoSEQ multiplex PCR; the TCRdb copy retains only in-frame clones and omits some. The table records about 100,000 clones, 60% to 85% of them present only once. Sequenced material: PBMCs. The receptors originated from a woman younger than 30 in good health and CMV-seropositive.

The chain carries TRBV28 and TRBJ2-7; 8 bases are shared with TRBD2. This CDR3 has 14 residues. Per the germline V gene, CDR1 is MDHEN and CDR2 is SYDVKM. The V and J ends lost 1 base and 6 bases, in that order; junction bases with no gene match: 5. The CDR3 nucleotides read TGTGCCAGCAGTTTATTAGCGGGGCCCCCCGAGCAGTACTTC. Translation gives CASSLLAGPPEQYF.

This sequence joins TRBV9 and TRBJ1-1, with D maybe TRBD1 (6 bases). The ends were cut back, 0 bases at V and 5 bases at J, with 14 bases in the middle. The germline gives CDR1 SGDLS, CDR2 YYNGEE. This CDR3 has 15 amino acids. The CDR3 protein is CASSVGGTGFTEAFF. Here the CDR3 DNA reads TGTGCCAGCAGCGTAGGAGGCACAGGGTTTACTGAAGCTTTCTTT.

This sequence joins TRBV7-3 and TRBJ2-1; 7 nucleotides align to TRBD1. The CDR3 has 15 residues. V dropped 4 bases and J dropped 0; count of bases not matched to a gene: 3. CDR1 is SGHTA, CDR2 FQGTGA, per germline. The CDR3 loop reads CASSSGTASYNEQFF. In nucleotides, the CDR3 is TGTGCCAGCAGCTCAGGGACAGCCTCCTACAATGAGCAGTTCTTC.

This chain uses TRBV5-1 with TRBJ2-7; 10 bases match TRBD1. Germline V CDR1 and CDR2: SGHRS, YFSETQ. V lost 5 bases to trimming and J lost 5 bases; unmatched junction nucleotides: 7. This CDR3 is built from 14 residues. Here the CDR3 DNA reads TGCGCCAGCAGTTCCGGACAGGGGGTAGACGAGCAGTACTTC. Translating it yields CASSSGQGVDEQYF.

The genes are TRBV27 and TRBJ2-1; tentatively, D is TRBD2 (6 bases). Germline V gives CDR1 MNHEY, CDR2 SMNVEV (reference sequence). This CDR3 has 14 amino acids. V lost 3 bases to trimming and J lost 4 bases, with 10 bases between them. This CDR3 is CASSFSGDYNEQFF. The CDR3 nucleotides are TGTGCCAGCAGTTTTTCGGGGGATTACAATGAGCAGTTCTTC.

This clone has a single count. The chain is built from TRBV15 and TRBJ2-7; 11 positions match TRBD2. Trimming removed 0 bases from V and 2 bases from J; junction bases left unmatched: 3. CDR1 and CDR2 from the germline V gene are LNHNV and YYDKDF (reference sequence). The CDR3 totals 16 residues. CDR3 in amino acids: CATSREGTSGAYEQYF. As DNA, the CDR3 is TGTGCCACCAGCAGAGAGGGGACTAGCGGAGCCTACGAGCAGTACTTC.

The table lists this clone with a count of one. The gene calls are TRBV6-5 and TRBJ2-6; a weak D match, TRBD1 (6 bases). Looked up from germline, CDR1 is MNHEY and CDR2 is SVGAGI. V lost 5 bases to trimming and J lost 0 bases, with 8 bases between them. The length of the CDR3 is 15 residues. The CDR3 sequence is CASSGGDSGANVLTF. The CDR3, as DNA: TGTGCCAGCAGTGGGGGCGACTCTGGGGCCAACGTCCTGACTTTC.

The rearrangement uses TRBV5-1 and TRBJ2-6, with 7 bases that match TRBD1. CDR1 is SGHRS, CDR2 YFSETQ, per germline. The J segment lost 2 bases and the V segment lost 0 bases, leaving 8 bases of the junction unmatched. CDR3 length equals 18 residues. The DNA of the CDR3 is TGCGCCAGCAGCTTGGGTCCAGGGGGAAGTACTGGGGCCAACGTCCTGACTTTC. Translating it yields CASSLGPGGSTGANVLTF.

Here the CDR3 reads CASSPRTSVSYEQYF. The CDR3 DNA follows: TGTGCCAGCAGTCCGAGGACTAGCGTCTCCTACGAGCAGTACTTC. The genes are TRBV28 and TRBJ2-7; 9 positions agree with TRBD2. The V gene's germline CDR1 is MDHEN and CDR2 SYDVKM. The J segment lost 0 bases and the V segment lost 5 bases, leaving 5 bases of the junction unmatched. The CDR3 has 15 residues. Using reference TRBV28 and TRBJ2-7 for the parts outside the CDR3, the full variable domain is DVKVTQSSRYLVKRTGEKVFLECVQDMDHENMFWYRQDPGLGLRLIYFSYDVKMKEKGDIPEGYSVSREKKERFSLILESASTNQTSMYLCASSPRTSVSYEQYFGPGTRLTVT.

Note on this clone: The germline gene is not matched at one end of the junction; a read error may be the cause. The chain uses TRBV7-9 and TRBJ1-6, with no clear D. The germline V gene encodes CDR1 SEHNR and CDR2 FQNEAQ (reference sequence). The CDR3 sequence is 15 residues long. The CDR3 protein is CASRFWTGENSPLHF. CDR3 DNA: TGTGCCAGCCGCTTTTGGACGGGAGAGAATTCACCCCTCCACTTT.

This chain uses TRBV4-1 with TRBJ2-5, with 8 nucleotides matching TRBD1. V lost 2 bases and J lost 1; bases outside the gene matches: 3. The CDR3 totals 15 residues. Germline assignment: CDR1 MGHRA and CDR2 YSYEKL. The CDR3 is CASSQHGTGQETQYF. The CDR3 coding sequence is TGCGCCAGCAGCCAACACGGGACAGGCCAAGAGACCCAGTACTTC.

This rearrangement joins TRBV2 to TRBJ1-2; TRBD1 matches 8 bases. The CDR3 covers 14 residues. The V and J ends lost 3 bases and 7 bases, in that order; junction bases with no gene match: 7. Germline CDR1 and CDR2: SNHLY and FYNNEI. In DNA, the CDR3 is TGTGCCAGCAGTGATGTTGCAGGGGGCCGTGGCTACACCTTC. It specifies CASSDVAGGRGYTF.

The chain recombines TRBV5-6 with TRBJ2-7; no reliable D call. V was trimmed by 2 bases and J by 7 bases, leaving 16 bases between them. Germline values: CDR1 SGHDT, CDR2 YYEEEE. The CDR3 extends over 14 amino acids. CDR3 DNA: TGTGCCAGCAGCTTTGGCTCGGGTCTCGGGGAGCAGTACTTC. Its protein product is CASSFGSGLGEQYF.

The rearrangement links TRBV5-1 to TRBJ1-4; maybe TRBD1 (5 bases). V gave up 9 bases and J gave up 4 bases, with 13 bases separating them. This CDR3 region has 13 residues. In germline, CDR1 is SGHRS, CDR2 YFSETQ. Written as DNA, the CDR3 is TGCGCCACCCGACGGGGGGATAATGAAAAACTGTTTTTT. Its protein is CATRRGDNEKLFF. Based on the CDR3 plus reference TRBV5-1 and TRBJ1-4, the full variable domain is KAGVTQTPRYLIKTRGQQVTLSCSPISGHRSVSWYQQTPGQGLQFLFEYFSETQRNKGNFPGRFSGRQFSNSRSEMNVSTLELGDSALYLCATRRGDNEKLFFGSGTQLSVL.

The V and J genes are TRBV5-1 and TRBJ1-2; maybe TRBD1 (6 bases). Germline CDR1 SGHRS, CDR2 YFSETQ. The CDR3 length is 14 residues. Deletions cut 0 bases from V and 3 bases from J, with 9 bases between. The CDR3 DNA is TGCGCCAGCAGCTTGGACAGGGCCGACTATGGCTACACCTTC. Translating it yields CASSLDRADYGYTF.

CDR3: CASKPGSYYEQYF. The CDR3 nucleotides are TGTGCCAGCAAACCAGGGTCCTACTACGAGCAGTACTTC. The chain joins TRBV6-1 to TRBJ2-7, with TRBD1 as a possible D gene (5 bases). CDR3 length: 13 amino acids. Per germline, CDR1 MNHNS and CDR2 SASEGT. V lost 7 bases, J lost 3 bases, and 13 bases lay in between.

The J gene is TRBJ1-5, the V gene TRBV27; 8 nucleotides match TRBD1. The V gene's germline CDR1 is MNHEY and CDR2 SMNVEV (reference sequence). J lost 5 bases, V lost 5 bases, and 11 bases had no gene match. The CDR3 has 16 amino acids. CDR3 sequence (DNA): TGTGCCAGCAGTAAAACAACAGGGGGTAGAGATCAGCCCCAGCATTTT. Its translation: CASSKTTGGRDQPQHF.

The chain joins TRBV28 to TRBJ1-4; D call uncertain. Trimming cost V 6 bases and J 0 bases, with 5 bases left between them. CDR3 length: 13 amino acids. Germline assignment: CDR1 MDHEN and CDR2 SYDVKM. Here the CDR3 DNA reads TGTGCCAGCAGCTTTGCAACTAATGAAAAACTGTTTTTT. Translation: CASSFATNEKLFF.

The chain recombines TRBV10-2 with TRBJ1-1, with D possibly matching TRBD1 (6 bases). The germline CDR1 and CDR2 sequences are WSHSY and SAAADI. Deletions cut 6 bases from V and 11 bases from J, with 16 bases between. The CDR3 spans 12 residues. CDR3: CASSAQGFGAFF. Here the CDR3 DNA reads TGCGCCAGCAGCGCACAGGGATTTGGTGCTTTCTTT.

The rearrangement joins TRBV21-1 to TRBJ2-1; the table's D gene call, TRBD1, was not cross checked with the DNA. TRBV21-1 is a listed pseudogene. CDR3 length: 16 amino acids. The CDR3 coding sequence is TGTGCCAGCAGCAAAGTTCGGGCAGGGTCGGGTAATGAGCAGTTCTTC. It translates to CASSKVRAGSGNEQFF.

This chain uses TRBV5-1 with TRBJ1-4; weak D call: TRBD1 (6 bases). Germline V gives CDR1 SGHRS, CDR2 YFSETQ. The CDR3 covers 16 residues. The germline V and J ends were trimmed by 0 bases and 2 bases, with 11 bases remaining between them. The CDR3 DNA is TGCGCCAGCAGCTTGGACGGCCAGGGGACTAATGAAAAACTGTTTTTT. Translated, it gives CASSLDGQGTNEKLFF. Based on the CDR3 plus reference TRBV5-1 and TRBJ1-4, the full variable domain is KAGVTQTPRYLIKTRGQQVTLSCSPISGHRSVSWYQQTPGQGLQFLFEYFSETQRNKGNFPGRFSGRQFSNSRSEMNVSTLELGDSALYLCASSLDGQGTNEKLFFGSGTQLSVL.

V gene TRBV5-4 combines with J gene TRBJ2-5; 7 bases align to TRBD1. The CDR3 length is 14 residues. CDR1 and CDR2 from the germline V gene are SGHNT and YYREEE (reference sequence). With V trimmed by 4 bases and J by 4 bases, 7 bases remained unmatched. The CDR3 coding sequence is TGTGCCAGCAGCGTGAACAGGGGTGGAGAGACCCAGTACTTC. This translates into CASSVNRGGETQYF.

This rearrangement joins TRBV19 to TRBJ1-5, with 10 bases aligning to TRBD1. The V and J ends lost 5 bases and 5 bases, in that order; junction bases with no gene match: 6. Per germline, CDR1 LNHDA and CDR2 SQIVND (reference sequence). The CDR3 is 15 residues long. CDR3 in DNA: TGTGCCAGTAGTGTGGGACAGGGGCGCTATCAGCCCCAGCATTTT. This encodes CASSVGQGRYQPQHF.

The gene calls are TRBV7-8 and TRBJ1-2; possible D gene TRBD1, 5 bases. The CDR3 loop spans 14 amino acids. V lost 1 base to trimming and J lost 3 bases, with 9 bases between them. Germline V CDR1 and CDR2: SGHVS, FQNEAQ. This CDR3 reads CASSLGGEYYGYTF. The CDR3 DNA follows: TGTGCCAGCAGCTTAGGGGGGGAATACTATGGCTACACCTTC.

This clone has only one observation. The CDR3 DNA reads TGTGCCAGCAGTGGGACAGTTGAAAAACTGTTTTTT. The encoded protein is CASSGTVEKLFF. The V and J genes are TRBV2 and TRBJ1-4; tentatively, D is TRBD1 (6 bases). V gave up 4 bases and J gave up 7 bases, with 7 bases separating them. The CDR3 sequence is 12 residues long. From germline, CDR1 is SNHLY and CDR2 FYNNEI.

The rearrangement links TRBV5-1 to TRBJ2-5, with a tentative D call TRBD2 (6 bases). Trimming removed 4 bases at V and 1 base at J, with 11 bases between. The CDR3 loop spans 14 amino acids. Germline-derived CDR1 and CDR2 are SGHRS and YFSETQ. The CDR3 region is CASSEWEAQETQYF. CDR3 coding DNA: TGCGCCAGCAGCGAGTGGGAGGCCCAAGAGACCCAGTACTTC.

CDR3 DNA sequence: TGTGCAAGTCGCCCTCTCTTGGCGGGAGGTTTTTACGAGCAGTACTTC. Its translation: CASRPLLAGGFYEQYF. The genes are TRBV12-2 and TRBJ2-7; TRBD2, the table's D call, lacks a check against the DNA. TRBV12-2 is termed a pseudogene. The CDR3 totals 16 residues.

This clone is a singleton in its sample. V usage is TRBV27 and J usage is TRBJ1-2; 8 bases map to TRBD1. The V and J ends lost 6 bases and 4 bases, in that order; junction bases with no gene match: 7. This CDR3 comprises 14 residues. Per germline, CDR1 MNHEY and CDR2 SMNVEV (reference sequence). CDR3 in amino acids: CASSLGTGLYGYTF. Here the CDR3 DNA reads TGTGCCAGCAGCTTAGGGACAGGACTCTATGGCTACACCTTC.

This clone was counted ten times or more. CDR3 region: CAWSVLRGAGYTF. The DNA of the CDR3 is TGTGCCTGGAGTGTACTCCGGGGAGCCGGCTACACCTTC. The chain carries TRBV30 and TRBJ1-2; D gene uncertain. CDR1 is GTSNPN and CDR2 is SVGIG in the germline V gene (reference sequence). The CDR3 is made up of 13 amino acids. The V and J ends lost 0 bases and 8 bases respectively, with 13 bases between them.

The V call is TRBV29-1, the J call TRBJ2-1, with TRBD2 identical over 10 bases. With V trimmed by 6 bases and J by 1 base, 3 bases remained unmatched. Germline CDR1 SQVTM, CDR2 ANQGSEA. CDR3 length equals 14 residues. In nucleotides, the CDR3 is TGCAGCGTCGCTAGCGGGAGATCCTACAATGAGCAGTTCTTC. It specifies CSVASGRSYNEQFF.

The rearrangement uses TRBV6-6 and TRBJ1-1; 9 bases fit TRBD1. This CDR3 has 15 amino acids. Unmatched junction bases numbered 3, after V lost 2 bases and J lost 2 bases. From germline, CDR1 is MNHNY and CDR2 SVGAGI (reference sequence). This CDR3 reads CASSYPTGGNTEAFF. CDR3 nucleotide sequence: TGTGCCAGCAGTTACCCGACAGGGGGAAACACTGAAGCTTTCTTT.

The chain recombines TRBV11-2 with TRBJ2-3; D is perhaps TRBD1 (6 bases). Trimming removed 1 base from V and 2 bases from J, with 7 bases in between. Germline V gene lookup returns CDR1 SGHAT and CDR2 FQNNGV. CDR3 length equals 14 residues. CDR3 sequence (DNA): TGTGCCAGCAGCTTAGCGGGACACACAGATACGCAGTATTTT. This encodes CASSLAGHTDTQYF.